This entry lists 4 T cell receptor beta chains sequenced from one sample in a study of tissue T cells after allogeneic stem cell transplantation. Method: immunoSEQ multiplex PCR; TCRdb's copy keeps in-frame clones and lacks some. There are about 10,000 clones in the sample; under 80% occur only once, and around 26% lies in the top ten. The sequenced sample was tissue from the stomach, obtained at autopsy. All receptors derive from a male donor older than 55 with lung cancer.

The chain is built from TRBV11-2 and TRBJ2-5; a possible D gene is TRBD2 (6 bases). The V end was cut by 2 bases, the J end by 5 bases, with 24 bases between. Germline values: CDR1 SGHAT, CDR2 FQNNGV. The CDR3 contains 18 residues. CDR3 loop: CASSLSGSVEGLGETQYF. In DNA form, the CDR3 reads TGTGCCAGCAGCTTATCCGGTAGTGTGGAGGGCTTGGGGGAGACCCAGTACTTC.

The rearrangement uses TRBV13 and TRBJ2-5, with 7 bases fitting TRBD2. This CDR3 is built from 14 residues. V lost 8 bases, J lost 0 bases, and 6 bases stayed unmatched. Germline V gene lookup returns CDR1 PRHDT and CDR2 FYEKMQ (reference sequence). The CDR3 sequence: CASYGRGDQETQYF. The CDR3 region has the DNA TGTGCCAGCTATGGACGGGGGGACCAAGAGACCCAGTACTTC.

This clone was observed a few times. V and J are TRBV12-3 or TRBV12-4 and TRBJ2-7, with D possibly being TRBD2 (5 bases). This CDR3 has 13 amino acids. V was clipped by 6 bases and J by 5 bases, with 14 bases between them. This chain's CDR3 is CASRDQGRNEQYF. CDR3 bases: TGTGCCAGCAGGGACCAAGGGAGAAACGAGCAGTACTTC.

The V and J genes are TRBV7-2 and TRBJ1-6, with TRBD1 as a possible D gene (6 bases). Looked up from germline, CDR1 is SGHTA and CDR2 is FQGNSA. The CDR3 runs 19 residues. The V end lost 1 base, the J end lost 8 bases, and 24 bases lay between the germline ends. Written as DNA, the CDR3 is TGTGCCAGCAGCTTAGATCCGACAGGACTTACCGGCCATGATTCACCCCTCCACTTT. It is translated as CASSLDPTGLTGHDSPLHF.